The 25 T cell receptor beta chains reported below all come from one sample, sequenced in a study of T cell repertoires in cytomegalovirus infection. TCRdb reanalysed the reads using MiXCR and keeps one entry per CDR3 protein. The top ten clones hold roughly 4% of a sample with over 300,000 distinct CDR3 sequences, more than 8% of them seen once. Input material: PBMCs. The receptors come from a human donor in good health (CMV status not recorded). Some clones in this sample may be carry-over from other donors' samples.

This clonotype was detected a few times. The chain links TRBV11-2 to TRBJ2-1; D might be TRBD1 (5 bases). Trimming took 2 bases from V and 5 from J, leaving 10 bases between them. Germline V gives CDR1 SGHAT, CDR2 FQNNGV. The CDR3 runs 14 residues. The CDR3 here is CASSLTRVDNEQFF. The CDR3 DNA reads TGTGCCAGCAGCTTAACCAGGGTGGACAATGAGCAGTTCTTC.

This clonotype was counted a few times. This chain uses TRBV4-2 with TRBJ1-5; the D gene is possibly TRBD1 (5 bases). Germline V gives CDR1 LGHNA, CDR2 YNFKEQ. There are 16 residues in the CDR3. Trimming removed 3 bases from V and 11 bases from J, with 23 bases in between. CDR3 protein: CASSQLAGGTLTAQHF. In DNA form, the CDR3 reads TGTGCCAGCAGCCAGCTAGCTGGCGGGACGCTCACGGCCCAGCATTTT.

About this clonotype: This may be a read error, as it is one base from a much larger clone. The missing conserved phenylalanine or tryptophan at the end of this CDR3 makes a read error likely. This chain connects TRBV7-3 to TRBJ2-7, with D perhaps matching TRBD1 (5 bases). The V and J ends lost 5 bases and 5 bases respectively, with 10 bases between them. The CDR3 sequence is 12 residues long. Germline V gene data show CDR1 as SGHTA and CDR2 as FQGTGA. The CDR3 nucleotides are TGTGCCAGCAGCCCCCAGGGTAACGAGCAGTACCTC. It codes for CASSPQGNEQYL.

The V call is TRBV7-6, the J call TRBJ2-5, with 13 bases that match TRBD2. Looked up from germline, CDR1 is SGHVS and CDR2 is FNYEAQ. This CDR3 has 16 residues. The V gene end was trimmed by 5 bases and the J gene end by 4 bases; junction bases not matched to a gene: 7. CDR3 in DNA: TGTGCCAGCAGCCACGGGACTAGCGGGATCGGAGAGACCCAGTACTTC. Translated, it gives CASSHGTSGIGETQYF.

In this sample, this clonotype turned up many times. The chain recombines TRBV12-3 or TRBV12-4 with TRBJ2-1, with D uncertain. This CDR3 has 13 residues. Between the trimmed V and J ends, which lost 9 bases and 5 bases, there was a span of 14 bases. CDR3 sequence: CASNDPSHNEQFF. CDR3 sequence (DNA): TGTGCCAGTAACGACCCCAGCCACAATGAGCAGTTCTTC.

This clonotype was seen many times. V and J are TRBV7-2 and TRBJ1-5; 8 nucleotides match TRBD1. CDR1 and CDR2 from the germline V gene are SGHTA and FQGNSA. Trimming took 5 bases from V and 3 from J; bases not matched to a gene: 6. The CDR3 contains 15 residues. This CDR3 is CASSRDRSFNQPQHF. The CDR3 DNA reads TGTGCCAGCAGCCGGGACAGGAGCTTCAATCAGCCCCAGCATTTT.

The genes are TRBV10-3 and TRBJ1-1, with D tentatively TRBD1 (6 bases). Germline V gene lookup returns CDR1 ENHRY and CDR2 SYGVKD. The CDR3 runs 13 residues. Trimming stripped 6 bases from V and 7 bases from J, with 15 bases between. The CDR3 DNA reads as TGTGCCATCAGCGGACAGTCGGCAGGTGAAGCTTTCTTT. It yields the protein CAISGQSAGEAFF.

There are many counts of this clonotype. This chain joins TRBV7-2 and TRBJ2-7; 12 bases are a match to TRBD2. Germline CDR1 SGHTA, CDR2 FQGNSA. V lost 6 bases to trimming and J lost 2 bases; unmatched junction nucleotides: 2. The CDR3 extends over 14 amino acids. CDR3 in amino acids: CASRLAGGPYEQYF. The DNA for the CDR3 is TGTGCCAGCAGACTAGCGGGGGGCCCCTACGAGCAGTACTTC.

This clonotype was recorded at least ten times. The rearrangement joins TRBV11-3 to TRBJ2-1; TRBD2 agrees at 13 bases. The CDR3 sequence is 15 residues long. With 5 bases clipped from V and 9 bases from J, the junction kept 7 bases outside the gene matches. CDR1 SGHNT and CDR2 YENEEA come from the germline V gene. CDR3 amino acids: CASSQGLAGSGEQFF. The CDR3 nucleotides read TGTGCCAGCAGCCAGGGACTAGCGGGATCGGGTGAGCAGTTCTTC.

This clonotype has a count of ten or more. V is TRBV7-8 and J is TRBJ1-6; D gene unclear. Trimming took off 4 bases at V and 5 bases at J, with 9 bases between the two ends. The V gene's germline CDR1 is SGHVS and CDR2 FQNEAQ. The CDR3 covers 14 residues. The CDR3 spells CASSSHRNNSPLHF. The CDR3 nucleotides are TGTGCCAGCAGCTCGCATAGGAATAATTCACCCCTCCACTTT.

The rearrangement joins TRBV20-1 to TRBJ2-5; no reliable D call. Germline lookup yields CDR1 DFQATT and CDR2 SNEGSKA (reference sequence). The CDR3 sequence is 13 residues long. Trimming stripped 5 bases from V and 4 bases from J, with 14 bases between. The CDR3 spells CSAGLGAGETQYF. The CDR3 DNA reads TGCAGTGCTGGCTTAGGAGCAGGAGAGACCCAGTACTTC.

The CDR3 is CSASSGRGVRELFF. The CDR3 nucleotides read TGCAGTGCTAGCAGCGGGAGGGGTGTCCGGGAGCTGTTTTTT. The J gene is TRBJ2-2, the V gene TRBV20-1, with 10 bases aligning to TRBD2. V was clipped by 3 bases and J by 9 bases; unmatched bases: 7. CDR1 and CDR2 (germline): DFQATT, SNEGSKA (reference sequence). This CDR3 comprises 14 residues.

This clonotype has a handful of counts. The chain uses TRBV25-1 and TRBJ1-1; D is unclear. Germline-derived CDR1 and CDR2 are MGHDK and SYGVNS. Trimming stripped 2 bases from V and 2 bases from J, with 12 bases between. The CDR3 covers 15 residues. CDR3 protein: CASSERGQRNTEAFF. The CDR3 DNA reads TGTGCCAGCAGTGAAAGAGGGCAGAGAAACACTGAAGCTTTCTTT. Full variable domain (remainder filled in from reference TRBV25-1 and TRBJ1-1): EADIYQTPRYLVIGTGKKITLECSQTMGHDKMYWYQQDPGMELHLIHYSYGVNSTEKGDLSSESTVSRIRTEHFPLTLESARPSHTSQYLCASSERGQRNTEAFFGQGTRLTVV.

This clonotype has just a few counts. This chain uses TRBV7-9 with TRBJ2-5; 7 bases fit TRBD2. Germline V lookup: CDR1 SEHNR, CDR2 FQNEAQ (reference sequence). CDR3 length: 18 residues. J gave up 2 bases and V 0 bases, and 12 bases lay outside the gene matches. The CDR3 nucleotides read TGTGCCAGCAGCTTAGCGGGAGGGCTCCCCGGAGAGCAAGAGACCCAGTACTTC. Its protein product is CASSLAGGLPGEQETQYF.

The chain combines TRBV19 with TRBJ1-2; 7 bases fit TRBD1. Unmatched junction bases numbered 5, after V lost 5 bases and J lost 8 bases. The CDR3 covers 12 residues. The germline CDR1 and CDR2 sequences are LNHDA and SQIVND (reference sequence). The CDR3 region has the DNA TGTGCCAGTAGTCTCGGACAGGACGGCTACACCTTC. Translated, it gives CASSLGQDGYTF.

The chain joins TRBV3-1 to TRBJ1-5, with 9 positions matching TRBD1. The V gene end was trimmed by 1 base and the J gene end by 8 bases; junction bases not matched to a gene: 9. Germline V gene data show CDR1 as LGHDT and CDR2 as YNNKEL (reference sequence). The CDR3 has 16 amino acids. CDR3 region: CASSQASGQGYEPQHF. The CDR3 coding sequence is TGTGCCAGCAGCCAAGCCTCGGGACAGGGATACGAGCCCCAGCATTTT.

This clonotype was counted at least ten times. The chain employs TRBV6-1 and TRBJ2-1, with 9 bases identical to TRBD1. The germline gives CDR1 MNHNS, CDR2 SASEGT. The CDR3 loop spans 15 amino acids. The V segment lost 8 bases and the J segment 6 bases; nucleotides outside the gene matches: 11. CDR3 sequence (DNA): TGTGCCAGCCGGTCCGGGACAGGGAAGATCAATGAGCAGTTCTTC. The encoded protein is CASRSGTGKINEQFF.

Many counts were recorded for this clonotype. The chain combines TRBV7-2 with TRBJ2-1, with D possibly matching TRBD2 (6 bases). The CDR3 extends over 18 amino acids. The V and J ends lost 2 bases and 1 base respectively, with 18 bases between them. In germline, CDR1 is SGHTA, CDR2 FQGNSA. The CDR3 spells CASSLIGVGGGSYNEQFF. In DNA, the CDR3 is TGTGCCAGCAGCTTAATCGGGGTCGGGGGAGGTTCCTACAATGAGCAGTTCTTC.

The chain recombines TRBV7-6 with TRBJ1-2; no reliable D call. V lost 5 bases to trimming and J lost 4 bases, with 14 bases between them. This CDR3 contains 14 residues. Germline V CDR1 and CDR2: SGHVS, FNYEAQ. This chain's CDR3 is CASSQRPDGYGYTF. As DNA, the CDR3 is TGTGCCAGCAGCCAGCGGCCGGATGGCTATGGCTACACCTTC.

This clonotype appeared a few times. The chain has TRBV20-1 and TRBJ1-6; D may be TRBD1 (5 bases). This CDR3 comprises 14 residues. The ends were cut back, 6 bases at V and 8 bases at J, with 17 bases in the middle. Per germline, CDR1 DFQATT and CDR2 SNEGSKA (reference sequence). CDR3 sequence (DNA): TGCAGTGCCTATTTCGGTGACAGTTATTCACCCCTCCACTTT. This sequence encodes CSAYFGDSYSPLHF.

This chain uses TRBV20-1 with TRBJ1-4; D not certain. The CDR3 contains 14 residues. Germline V gene sequence: CDR1 DFQATT, CDR2 SNEGSKA (reference sequence). V shed 4 bases and J shed 8 bases, with 17 bases lying between them. In DNA, the CDR3 is TGCAGTGCTATGGACCGCCGCCTGGGGGAAAAACTGTTTTTT. This encodes CSAMDRRLGEKLFF.

This clonotype has at least ten counts. V usage is TRBV15 and J usage is TRBJ2-1; no clear D. Germline CDR1 is LNHNV and CDR2 is YYDKDF (reference sequence). The CDR3 is 11 amino acids. Trimming left V 4 bases short and J 4 bases short, with 2 bases between. The DNA of the CDR3 is TGTGCCACCAGCACATACAATGAGCAGTTCTTC. This encodes CATSTYNEQFF. Filled out from reference TRBV15 and TRBJ2-1, the complete variable domain reads DAMVIQNPRYQVTQFGKPVTLSCSQTLNHNVMYWYQQKSSQAPKLLFHYYDKDFNNEADTPDNFQSRRPNTSFCFLDIRSPGLGDTAMYLCATSTYNEQFFGPGTRLTVL.

This clonotype has at least ten counts. V and J are TRBV27 and TRBJ1-1; unclear D gene. The CDR3 has 14 amino acids. Between the trimmed V and J ends, which lost 3 bases and 5 bases, there was a span of 13 bases. CDR1 and CDR2 from the germline V gene are MNHEY and SMNVEV (reference sequence). The CDR3, as DNA: TGTGCCAGCAGTTTGGGGAGGACGGGAACTGAAGCTTTCTTT. It codes for CASSLGRTGTEAFF.

The table lists this clonotype with a few counts. The chain carries TRBV19 and TRBJ2-1, with TRBD1 matching 7 bases. CDR3 size: 16 residues. The germline V gene encodes CDR1 LNHDA and CDR2 SQIVND (reference sequence). V shed 5 bases, J shed 0 bases, and the junction held 7 bases outside the gene matches. CDR3 sequence reads: CASSLKGQSSYNEQFF. CDR3 DNA sequence: TGTGCCAGTAGTCTCAAGGGACAGAGCTCCTACAATGAGCAGTTCTTC.

This clonotype showed up many times. V is TRBV12-3 or TRBV12-4 and J is TRBJ2-1; 12 nucleotides align to TRBD2. Trimming took 6 bases from V and 5 from J; bases not matched to a gene: 5. CDR3 size: 15 residues. CDR3 nucleotides: TGTGCCAGCAGCCTGACTAGCGGGGGACACAATGAGCAGTTCTTC. Amino acid sequence: CASSLTSGGHNEQFF.